These T cell receptor beta chains were read from a single sample in a study of long-term antiretroviral therapy in people with HIV. Clones were sequenced by immunoSEQ multiplex PCR, and TCRdb holds only the in-frame ones, with some missing. This sample has 20,000 or so clones; about 91% occur once, and the top ten carry approximately 9.3%. The sequences come from unsorted PBMCs, collected 1.8 years before starting antiretroviral therapy. These receptor sequences come from a man between 45 and 60 years old with HIV. Both conserved end residues are part of each CDR3. A D gene is named only where the DNA matches it firmly. Size values are once, few and many counts, or a class for expanded clones, and some rows have none.

CDR3,DNA,D,J,size,V
CASSESHDSSYEQYF,TGCGCCAGCAGTGAGTCCCACGACTCATCCTACGAGCAGTACTTC,-,TRBJ2-7,-,TRBV10-1
CASSLSRALNTEAFF,TGTGCCAGCAGTTTATCCCGGGCTTTGAACACTGAAGCTTTCTTT,-,TRBJ1-1,-,TRBV27
CATMPDGNQPQHF,TGTGCCACGATGCCGGATGGCAATCAGCCCCAGCATTTT,-,TRBJ1-5,-,TRBV10-3
CASSNRGSGNTIYF,TGTGCCAGCAGCAACAGGGGGTCTGGAAACACCATATATTTT,TRBD1,TRBJ1-3,-,TRBV5-4
CASSFTSQVGNGYTF,TGTGCCAGCAGCTTTACGTCACAGGTCGGTAACGGCTACACCTTC,-,TRBJ1-2,-,TRBV7-9
CASSLVGGWTEAFF,TGCGCCAGCAGCTTGGTAGGGGGCTGGACTGAAGCTTTCTTT,TRBD1,TRBJ1-1,-,TRBV5-1
CASSQDGESYGYTF,TGTGCCAGCAGTCAGGACGGGGAATCATATGGCTACACCTTC,-,TRBJ1-2,once,TRBV28
CASSLTGGTNQPQHF,TGTGCCAGCAGCCTCACGGGGGGGACCAATCAGCCCCAGCATTTT,-,TRBJ1-5,-,TRBV7-2
CASSHRDTGELFF,TGTGCCAGCAGTCACCGGGACACCGGGGAGCTGTTTTTT,-,TRBJ2-2,-,TRBV6-1
CASSPWGIRSTDTQYF,TGTGCCAGCAGCCCCTGGGGGATACGCAGCACAGATACGCAGTATTTT,-,TRBJ2-3,-,TRBV14
CASAAGAVYEQYF,TGTGCCAGTGCAGCGGGAGCGGTCTACGAGCAGTACTTC,TRBD2,TRBJ2-7,-,TRBV6-6
CASSLVGQIGELFF,TGCGCCAGCAGCCTCGTGGGACAGATCGGGGAGCTGTTTTTT,TRBD1,TRBJ2-2,-,TRBV5-1
CASLYLSSYNEQFF,TGTGCCAGCCTGTATCTTAGCTCCTACAATGAGCAGTTCTTC,-,TRBJ2-1,-,TRBV2
CASSPRGHDYEQYF,TGCGCCAGCAGTCCCAGGGGACATGATTACGAGCAGTACTTC,-,TRBJ2-7,few,TRBV10-2
CASSTGSYEQYF,TGCGCCAGCAGCACCGGCTCCTACGAGCAGTACTTC,-,TRBJ2-7,-,TRBV5-1
CASSLSVSGGEQYF,TGTGCCAGCAGTTTATCGGTGTCGGGTGGCGAGCAGTACTTC,-,TRBJ2-7,-,TRBV27
CAWSEKGGSEAFF,TGTGCCTGGAGTGAAAAAGGGGGCTCTGAAGCTTTCTTT,TRBD1,TRBJ1-1,-,TRBV30
CASSSNQGLSNQPQHF,TGTGCTAGCAGCTCCAACCAGGGCCTTAGCAATCAGCCCCAGCATTTT,-,TRBJ1-5,-,TRBV7-7
CASSQGPQETQYF,TGCGCCAGCAGCCAAGGACCTCAAGAGACCCAGTACTTC,-,TRBJ2-5,-,TRBV4-3
CAWSREGVGQPQHF,TGTGCCTGGAGTCGGGAGGGGGTGGGTCAGCCCCAGCATTTT,-,TRBJ1-5,-,TRBV30
CATSRQLGNQPQHF,TGTGCCACCTCGCGCCAGCTAGGCAATCAGCCCCAGCATTTT,-,TRBJ1-5,once,TRBV2
CASSLVARGAARTDTQYF,TGTGCCAGCAGCTTAGTCGCGCGAGGGGCAGCGAGGACAGATACGCAGTATTTT,-,TRBJ2-3,once,TRBV11-2
CASSLHPNATNEKLFF,TGTGCCAGCAGCTTGCACCCCAATGCAACTAATGAAAAACTGTTTTTT,-,TRBJ1-4,-,TRBV7-3
CASSLARGRREQYF,TGCGCCAGCAGCCTGGCCAGGGGGCGCCGGGAGCAGTACTTC,TRBD1,TRBJ2-7,-,TRBV5-1
CASSPRTSGGYTQYF,TGTGCCAGCAGCCCGCGGACTAGCGGGGGGTACACGCAGTATTTT,TRBD2,TRBJ2-3,once,TRBV5-4
CASSELTSGVYNEQFF,TGTGCCAGCAGTGAATTGACTAGCGGGGTCTACAATGAGCAGTTCTTC,TRBD2,TRBJ2-1,-,TRBV6-1
CAISQPQFGLAGAEQFF,TGTGCCATCAGTCAGCCTCAGTTCGGACTAGCGGGAGCCGAGCAGTTCTTC,TRBD2,TRBJ2-1,-,TRBV10-3
CASSFGLAGYEQYF,TGTGCCAGCAGCTTTGGACTAGCGGGATACGAGCAGTACTTC,TRBD2,TRBJ2-7,few,TRBV5-4
CASSLDGISISLWTDTQYF,TGCGCCAGCAGCTTGGATGGTATTTCCATATCCCTTTGGACAGATACGCAGTATTTT,-,TRBJ2-3,-,TRBV5-1
CASNQGLNTEAFF,TGTGCCAGCAACCAGGGTTTGAACACTGAAGCTTTCTTT,-,TRBJ1-1,-,TRBV6-5
CASSPRGVGTDTQYF,TGTGCCAGCAGCCCCCGTGGAGTGGGGACAGATACGCAGTATTTT,-,TRBJ2-3,-,TRBV27
CATRYHGRNEQFF,TGTGCCACCCGGTACCACGGGAGGAATGAGCAGTTCTTC,TRBD2,TRBJ2-1,-,TRBV6-5
CASRPGTGGAYKQYF,TGTGCCAGCAGACCAGGGACAGGGGGGGCCTACAAGCAGTACTTC,TRBD1,TRBJ2-7,-,TRBV27
CATSFQTGHYEQYF,TGTGCCACCAGCTTTCAAACAGGGCACTACGAGCAGTACTTC,-,TRBJ2-7,-,TRBV15
CASTGTGVYNEQFF,TGTGCCTCAACCGGGACAGGGGTCTACAATGAGCAGTTCTTC,TRBD1,TRBJ2-1,-,TRBV30
CASSDLIQGFNEKLFF,TGTGCCAGCAGTGACCTGATACAGGGCTTTAATGAAAAACTGTTTTTT,-,TRBJ1-4,-,TRBV6-1
CASSFRSSYNEQFF,TGCGCCAGCAGCTTCCGGAGCTCCTACAATGAGCAGTTCTTC,-,TRBJ2-1,-,TRBV5-1
CASSEVGQGPDTQYF,TGCGCCAGCAGTGAGGTGGGACAGGGACCAGATACGCAGTATTTT,TRBD1,TRBJ2-3,once,TRBV10-1